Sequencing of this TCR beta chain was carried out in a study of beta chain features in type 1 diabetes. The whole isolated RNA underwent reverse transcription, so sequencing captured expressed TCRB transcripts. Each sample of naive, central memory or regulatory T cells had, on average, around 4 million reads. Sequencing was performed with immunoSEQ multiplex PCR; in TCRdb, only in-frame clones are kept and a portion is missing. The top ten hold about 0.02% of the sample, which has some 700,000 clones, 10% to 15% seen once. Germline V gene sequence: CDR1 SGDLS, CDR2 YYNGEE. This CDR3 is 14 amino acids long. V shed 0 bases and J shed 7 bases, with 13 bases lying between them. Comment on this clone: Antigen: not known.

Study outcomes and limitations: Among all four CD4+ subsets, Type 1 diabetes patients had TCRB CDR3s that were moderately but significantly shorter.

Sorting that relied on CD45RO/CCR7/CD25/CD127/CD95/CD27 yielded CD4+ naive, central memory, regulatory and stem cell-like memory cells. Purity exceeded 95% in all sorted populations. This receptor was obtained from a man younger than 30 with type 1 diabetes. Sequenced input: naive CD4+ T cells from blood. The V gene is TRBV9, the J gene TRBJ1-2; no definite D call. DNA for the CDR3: TGTGCCAGCAGCGTAGATACAGACGGGCTTGGCTACACCTTC. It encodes CASSVDTDGLGYTF. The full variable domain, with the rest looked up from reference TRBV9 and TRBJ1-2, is DSGVTQTPKHLITATGQRVTLRCSPRSGDLSVYWYQQSLDQGLQFLIQYYNGEERAKGNILERFSAQQFPDLHSELNLSSLELGDSALYFCASSVDTDGLGYTFGSGTRLTVV.